The 5 T cell receptor beta chains listed next were all sequenced from one sample in a study of blood T cell repertoires in COVID-19. Repertoires were generated with immunoSEQ multiplex PCR, while TCRdb's copy carries only in-frame clones and drops some. The sample lists fewer than 120,000 clones; more than 75% were seen once. Sequencing was done on a sample of peripheral blood. The receptors originated from a woman in her forties or fifties with acute or convalescent COVID-19.

The chain has TRBV19 and TRBJ2-5; a weak D match, TRBD1 (5 bases). The V and J ends lost 6 bases and 1 base respectively, with 15 bases between them. Germline values: CDR1 LNHDA, CDR2 SQIVND (reference sequence). This CDR3 region has 15 residues. The DNA of the CDR3 is TGTGCCAGTAGCCAAGACAGTTTCGTCCAAGAGACCCAGTACTTC. It is translated as CASSQDSFVQETQYF.

The rearrangement uses TRBV5-1 and TRBJ1-2, with D hard to call. Germline V gives CDR1 SGHRS, CDR2 YFSETQ. The CDR3 totals 13 residues. Trimming shortened V by 4 bases and J by 4 bases, and 11 bases separated the two germline ends. In DNA form, the CDR3 reads TGCGCCAGCAGCCCTAGTGGCGCCTATGGCTACACCTTC. Translation: CASSPSGAYGYTF.

The chain links TRBV6-4 to TRBJ2-2, with D perhaps TRBD1 (5 bases). V was shortened by 3 bases and J by 7 bases, with 12 bases between the two germline ends. The CDR3 is made up of 14 amino acids. Germline V gives CDR1 MRHNA, CDR2 SNTAGT. CDR3 bases: TGTGCCAGCAGTGAGTCCCAGGGCAGCGGGGAGCTGTTTTTT. It codes for CASSESQGSGELFF.

This chain connects TRBV10-2 to TRBJ2-1; 10 positions match TRBD1. The CDR3 length is 13 residues. Germline CDR1 reads WSHSY; CDR2 reads SAAADI. Germline trimming cut 7 bases from V and 9 bases from J; bases unmatched to any gene: 6. The CDR3 DNA follows: TGCGCCAGCACCAGCCGACAGGGGGCTGAGCAGTTCTTC. This codes for CASTSRQGAEQFF.

The chain recombines TRBV18 with TRBJ2-1; 8 positions match TRBD1. Trimming cost V 3 bases and J 7 bases; bases outside gene matches: 5. Germline CDR1 and CDR2: KGHSH and LQKENI. This CDR3 contains 14 residues. CDR3 coding DNA: TGTGCCAGCTCACCGGGACAGGAGAGGAATGAGCAGTTCTTC. Translation: CASSPGQERNEQFF.